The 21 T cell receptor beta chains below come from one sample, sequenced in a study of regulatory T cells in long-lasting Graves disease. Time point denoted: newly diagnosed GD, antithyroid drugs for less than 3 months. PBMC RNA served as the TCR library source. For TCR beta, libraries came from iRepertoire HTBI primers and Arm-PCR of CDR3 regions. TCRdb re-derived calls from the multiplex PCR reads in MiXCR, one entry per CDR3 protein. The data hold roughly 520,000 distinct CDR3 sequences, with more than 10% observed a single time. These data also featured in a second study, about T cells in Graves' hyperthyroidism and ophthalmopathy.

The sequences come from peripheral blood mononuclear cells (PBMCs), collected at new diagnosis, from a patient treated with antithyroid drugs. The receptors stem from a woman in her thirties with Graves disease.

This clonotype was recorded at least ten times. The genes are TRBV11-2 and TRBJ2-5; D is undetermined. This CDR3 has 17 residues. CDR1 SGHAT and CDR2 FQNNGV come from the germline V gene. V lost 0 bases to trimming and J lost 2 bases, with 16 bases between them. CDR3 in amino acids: CASSLESVTLFQETQYF. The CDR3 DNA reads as TGTGCCAGCAGCTTAGAGTCAGTGACTCTATTTCAAGAGACCCAGTACTTC.

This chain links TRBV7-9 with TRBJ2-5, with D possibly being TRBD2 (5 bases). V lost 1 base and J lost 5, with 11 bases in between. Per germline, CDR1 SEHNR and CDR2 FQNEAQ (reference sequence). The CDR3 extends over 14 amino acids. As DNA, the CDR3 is TGTGCCAGCAGCTTAGTGGGAGAGTGGGAGACCCAGTACTTC. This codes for CASSLVGEWETQYF.

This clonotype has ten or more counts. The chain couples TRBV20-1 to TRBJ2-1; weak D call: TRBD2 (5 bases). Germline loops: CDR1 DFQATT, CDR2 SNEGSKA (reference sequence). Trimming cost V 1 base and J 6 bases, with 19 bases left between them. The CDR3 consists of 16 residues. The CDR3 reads CSARGRRPRSGNEQFF. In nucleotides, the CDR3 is TGCAGTGCTAGAGGTCGACGCCCGAGGAGCGGCAATGAGCAGTTCTTC.

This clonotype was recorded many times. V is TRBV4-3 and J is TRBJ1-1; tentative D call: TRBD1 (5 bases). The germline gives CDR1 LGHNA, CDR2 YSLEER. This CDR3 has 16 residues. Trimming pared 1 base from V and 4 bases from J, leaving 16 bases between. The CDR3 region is CASSQASVGVGTEAFF. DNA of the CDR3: TGCGCCAGCAGCCAAGCCTCGGTAGGGGTTGGCACTGAAGCTTTCTTT.

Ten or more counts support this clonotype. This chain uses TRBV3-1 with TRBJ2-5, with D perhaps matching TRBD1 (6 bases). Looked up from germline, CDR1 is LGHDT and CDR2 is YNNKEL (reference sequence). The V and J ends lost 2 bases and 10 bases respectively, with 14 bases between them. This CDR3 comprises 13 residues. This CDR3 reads CASSQLTQGNQYF. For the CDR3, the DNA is TGTGCCAGCAGCCAACTCACACAGGGAAACCAGTACTTC.

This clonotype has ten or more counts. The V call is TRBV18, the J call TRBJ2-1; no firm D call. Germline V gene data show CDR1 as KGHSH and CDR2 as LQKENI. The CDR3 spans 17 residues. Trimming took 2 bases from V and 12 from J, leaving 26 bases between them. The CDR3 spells CASSPSGARTAAYGQFF. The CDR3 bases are TGTGCCAGCTCACCATCTGGTGCAAGGACGGCGGCCTACGGGCAGTTCTTC.

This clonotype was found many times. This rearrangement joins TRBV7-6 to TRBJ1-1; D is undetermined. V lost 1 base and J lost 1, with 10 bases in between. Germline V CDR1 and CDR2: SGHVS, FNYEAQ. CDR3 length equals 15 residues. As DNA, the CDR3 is TGTGCCAGCAGCTTAGGATCCGTGGGGAACACTGAAGCTTTCTTT. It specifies CASSLGSVGNTEAFF.

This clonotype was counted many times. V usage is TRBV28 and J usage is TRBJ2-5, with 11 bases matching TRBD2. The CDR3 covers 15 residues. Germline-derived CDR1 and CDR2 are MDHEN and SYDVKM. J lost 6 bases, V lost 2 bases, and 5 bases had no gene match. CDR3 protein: CASSLGSGRAKTQYF. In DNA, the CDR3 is TGTGCCAGCAGTTTAGGTAGCGGGAGGGCGAAGACCCAGTACTTC.

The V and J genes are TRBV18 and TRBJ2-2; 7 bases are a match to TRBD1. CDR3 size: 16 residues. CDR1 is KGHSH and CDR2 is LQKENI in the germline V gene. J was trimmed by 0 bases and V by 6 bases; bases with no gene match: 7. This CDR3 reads CASSPSGTANTGELFF. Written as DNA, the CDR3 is TGTGCCAGCTCGCCCTCCGGGACAGCGAACACCGGGGAGCTGTTTTTT.

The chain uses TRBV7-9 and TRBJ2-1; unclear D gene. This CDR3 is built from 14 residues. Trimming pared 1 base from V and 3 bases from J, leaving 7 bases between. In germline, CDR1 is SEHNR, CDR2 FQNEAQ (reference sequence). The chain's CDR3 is CASSLGTHYNEQFF. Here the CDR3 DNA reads TGTGCCAGCAGCTTAGGTACCCACTACAATGAGCAGTTCTTC.

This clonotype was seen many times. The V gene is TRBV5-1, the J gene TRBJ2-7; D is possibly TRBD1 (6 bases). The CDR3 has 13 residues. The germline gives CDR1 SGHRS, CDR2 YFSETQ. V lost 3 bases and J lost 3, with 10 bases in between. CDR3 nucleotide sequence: TGCGCCAGCAGCTGGGACAACTACTACGAGCAGTACTTC. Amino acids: CASSWDNYYEQYF.

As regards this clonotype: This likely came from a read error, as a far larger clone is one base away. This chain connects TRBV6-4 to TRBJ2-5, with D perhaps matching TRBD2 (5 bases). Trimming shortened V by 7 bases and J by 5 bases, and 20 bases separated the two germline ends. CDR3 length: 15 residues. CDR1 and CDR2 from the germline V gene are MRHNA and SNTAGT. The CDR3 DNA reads TGTGCCAGCACTCCTAGGGTGGGAGAGGCGGAGACCCAGTACTTC. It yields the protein CASTPRVGEAETQYF.

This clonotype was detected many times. The CDR3 bases are TGTGCCAGCAGCTTAGAGGTCCCAGGGACGCAGTATTTT. It encodes CASSLEVPGTQYF. The V gene is TRBV7-9, the J gene TRBJ2-3, with a weak D call TRBD1 (5 bases). Between the trimmed V and J ends, which lost 1 base and 9 bases, there was a span of 11 bases. Germline CDR1 reads SEHNR; CDR2 reads FQNEAQ (reference sequence). This CDR3 is built from 13 residues.

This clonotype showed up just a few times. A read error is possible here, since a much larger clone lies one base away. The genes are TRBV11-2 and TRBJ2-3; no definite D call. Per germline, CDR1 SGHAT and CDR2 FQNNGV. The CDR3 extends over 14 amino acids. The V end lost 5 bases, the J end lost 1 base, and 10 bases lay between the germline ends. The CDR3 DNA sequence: TGTGCCAGCAGCCCAAAGGATGGCACAGATACGCAGTATTTT. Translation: CASSPKDGTDTQYF.

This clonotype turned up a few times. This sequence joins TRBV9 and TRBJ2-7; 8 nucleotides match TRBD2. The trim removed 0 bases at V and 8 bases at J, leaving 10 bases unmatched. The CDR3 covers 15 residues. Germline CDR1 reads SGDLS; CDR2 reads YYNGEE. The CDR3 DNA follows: TGTGCCAGCAGCGTAGACCTCGCGGGAGGCATGAAGCAGTACTTC. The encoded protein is CASSVDLAGGMKQYF.

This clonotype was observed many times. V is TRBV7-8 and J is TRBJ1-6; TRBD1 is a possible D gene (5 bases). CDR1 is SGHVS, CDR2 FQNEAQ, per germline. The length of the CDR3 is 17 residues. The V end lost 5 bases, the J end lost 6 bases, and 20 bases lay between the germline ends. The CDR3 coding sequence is TGTGCCAGCAGCACCGCGGGACGGATACTTCCTAATTCACCCCTCCACTTT. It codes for CASSTAGRILPNSPLHF.

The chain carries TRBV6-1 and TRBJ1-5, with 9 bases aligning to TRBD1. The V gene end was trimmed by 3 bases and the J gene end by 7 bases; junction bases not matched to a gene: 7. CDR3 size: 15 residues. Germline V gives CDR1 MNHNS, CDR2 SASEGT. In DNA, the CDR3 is TGTGCCAGCAGTGACTGGACAGGGGTTGGGCAGCCCCAGCATTTT. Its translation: CASSDWTGVGQPQHF.

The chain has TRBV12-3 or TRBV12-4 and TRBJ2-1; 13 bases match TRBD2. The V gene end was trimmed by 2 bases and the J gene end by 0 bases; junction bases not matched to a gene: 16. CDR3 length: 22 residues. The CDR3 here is CASSLRTGTTSGRSSSYNEQFF. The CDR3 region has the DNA TGTGCCAGCAGTTTAAGGACAGGGACGACTAGCGGGAGGTCTAGCTCCTACAATGAGCAGTTCTTC.

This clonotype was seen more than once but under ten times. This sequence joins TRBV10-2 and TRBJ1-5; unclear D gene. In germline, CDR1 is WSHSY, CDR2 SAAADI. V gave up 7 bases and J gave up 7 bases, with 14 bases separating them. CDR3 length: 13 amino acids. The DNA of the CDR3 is TGCGCCAGCAACGGAGACGATGTACAGCCCCAGCATTTT. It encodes CASNGDDVQPQHF.

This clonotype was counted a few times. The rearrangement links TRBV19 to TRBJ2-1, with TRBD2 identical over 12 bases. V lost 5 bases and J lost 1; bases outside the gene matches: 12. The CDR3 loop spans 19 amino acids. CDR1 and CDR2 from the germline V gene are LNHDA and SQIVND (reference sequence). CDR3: CASSAGLAGASYSYNEQFF. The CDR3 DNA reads TGTGCCAGTAGTGCGGGACTAGCGGGCGCGTCTTATTCCTACAATGAGCAGTTCTTC.

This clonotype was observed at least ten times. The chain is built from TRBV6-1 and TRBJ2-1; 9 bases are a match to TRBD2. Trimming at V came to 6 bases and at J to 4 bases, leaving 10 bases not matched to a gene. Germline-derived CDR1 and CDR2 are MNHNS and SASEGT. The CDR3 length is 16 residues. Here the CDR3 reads CASRTLSGSGYNEQFF. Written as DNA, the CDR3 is TGTGCCAGCAGGACCCTTAGCGGGAGCGGGTACAATGAGCAGTTCTTC.